What follows describes a single TCR beta chain. The sample is drawn from a study of blood T cell repertoires in COVID-19. The table came from immunoSEQ multiplex PCR; TCRdb's copy has only in-frame clones and leaves some out. The sample includes roughly 300,000 clones, approximately 88% of them seen just once. Germline CDR1 and CDR2: MDHEN and SYDVKM. The V and J ends lost 2 bases and 2 bases respectively, with 11 bases between them. The CDR3 runs to 15 residues. Sequenced sample: peripheral blood. This clonotype originated in a man aged 18 to 30 with active or convalescent COVID-19. This chain uses TRBV28 with TRBJ2-3; maybe TRBD1 (5 bases). CDR3 sequence (DNA): TGTGCCAGCAGTTTAAGGGCAGGGCCCACAGATACGCAGTATTTT. This codes for CASSLRAGPTDTQYF.